A single sample is the source of the 28 T cell receptor beta chains below, sequenced in a study of technical replicates of blood from a handful of donors. The repertoire was sequenced with immunoSEQ multiplex PCR; TCRdb's copy has only in-frame clones and lacks some. Found here are roughly 70,000 clones, approximately 96% of them singletons; the top ten hold approximately 0.4%. The sequencing input was T cells isolated from PBMCs. The receptors come from a human donor in good health.

The rearrangement links TRBV19 to TRBJ1-1, with TRBD1 matching 9 bases. This CDR3 spans 13 amino acids. V lost 8 bases to trimming and J lost 4 bases; unmatched junction nucleotides: 5. Germline CDR1 LNHDA, CDR2 SQIVND (reference sequence). In DNA form, the CDR3 reads TGTGCCAGTGCTATACAGGGGGCCACTGAAGCTTTCTTT. Amino acids: CASAIQGATEAFF.

This sequence joins TRBV6-5 and TRBJ2-2, with D perhaps matching TRBD2 (6 bases). Between the trimmed V and J ends, which lost 6 bases and 8 bases, there was a span of 10 bases. CDR1 and CDR2 from the germline V gene are MNHEY and SVGAGI. The CDR3 is 12 amino acids. The CDR3 DNA reads as TGTGCCAGCAGGCGCGGGATGGGGGAGCTGTTTTTT. Its protein product is CASRRGMGELFF.

The chain has TRBV5-4 and TRBJ2-7; D not resolved. Germline loops: CDR1 SGHNT, CDR2 YYREEE (reference sequence). With 0 bases removed from V and 2 bases from J, the gap between germline ends came to 6 bases. The CDR3 consists of 13 residues. The DNA for the CDR3 is TGTGCCAGCAGCTTGGACAGACCCTACGAGCAGTACTTC. This codes for CASSLDRPYEQYF.

This sequence joins TRBV7-3 and TRBJ1-2; D might be TRBD1 (5 bases). Per germline, CDR1 SGHTA and CDR2 FQGTGA. This CDR3 spans 13 amino acids. The ends were cut back, 4 bases at V and 3 bases at J, with 9 bases in the middle. The CDR3 bases are TGTGCCAGCAGCTCCGGGGGTGACTATGGCTACACCTTC. It yields the protein CASSSGGDYGYTF.

The chain combines TRBV30 with TRBJ1-5; D unresolved. The CDR3 spans 12 residues. The ends were cut back, 2 bases at V and 7 bases at J, with 9 bases in the middle. Germline V CDR1 and CDR2: GTSNPN, SVGIG (reference sequence). The CDR3 here is CAWSTGTQPQHF. DNA of the CDR3: TGTGCCTGGAGTACGGGAACCCAGCCCCAGCATTTT.

The genes are TRBV10-1 and TRBJ2-7; TRBD1 matches 8 bases. Germline V gene sequence: CDR1 WNHNN, CDR2 SYGVQD (reference sequence). V gave up 4 bases and J gave up 4 bases; unmatched junction bases: 9. This CDR3 has 15 residues. As DNA, the CDR3 is TGCGCCAGCAGTGTTGGAGGGACAGGAGCGTACGAGCAGTACTTC. Residues: CASSVGGTGAYEQYF.

The rearrangement links TRBV7-3 to TRBJ1-1; D remains ambiguous. Per the germline V gene, CDR1 is SGHTA and CDR2 is FQGTGA. The CDR3 contains 14 residues. Trimming took off 1 base at V and 1 base at J, with 7 bases between the two ends. In nucleotides, the CDR3 is TGTGCCAGCAGCTTAATCTCAGGGAACACTGAAGCTTTCTTT. Its protein is CASSLISGNTEAFF.

The CDR3 region has the DNA TGTGCCAGCAGTGAGCCGACTAGAAGCTCCTACGAGCAGTACTTC. Its protein product is CASSEPTRSSYEQYF. The chain couples TRBV2 to TRBJ2-7, with D perhaps matching TRBD2 (6 bases). This CDR3 region has 15 residues. Germline assignment: CDR1 SNHLY and CDR2 FYNNEI. V lost 3 bases and J 0 bases, leaving 12 bases between the germline ends.

This chain connects TRBV7-2 to TRBJ2-7, with 14 bases identical to TRBD2. Germline V CDR1 and CDR2: SGHTA, FQGNSA. CDR3 size: 18 residues. After removal of 4 bases from V and 2 bases from J, the junction contained 10 bases not matched to a gene. The CDR3, as DNA: TGTGCCAGCAGCTCGAATGGACTAGCGGGAGGAAATACCTACGAGCAGTACTTC. It is translated as CASSSNGLAGGNTYEQYF.

The rearrangement links TRBV2 to TRBJ2-7; D is undetermined. The CDR3 sequence is 13 residues long. V lost 7 bases and J 1 base, leaving 11 bases between the germline ends. From germline, CDR1 is SNHLY and CDR2 FYNNEI. The CDR3 sequence is CASTTTRSYEQYF. DNA for the CDR3: TGTGCCAGCACCACGACTCGTTCCTACGAGCAGTACTTC.

The chain is built from TRBV9 and TRBJ2-2; perhaps TRBD1 as D (5 bases). Trimming took 0 bases from V and 4 from J, leaving 13 bases between them. CDR3 length: 16 amino acids. CDR1 SGDLS and CDR2 YYNGEE come from the germline V gene. The CDR3 DNA reads as TGTGCCAGCAGCGTAGGTGCAGGGTATAGCACCGGGGAGCTGTTTTTT. It translates to CASSVGAGYSTGELFF.

This chain uses TRBV18 with TRBJ1-2, with D unresolved. V was clipped by 2 bases and J by 6 bases, with 13 bases between them. The CDR3 length is 14 residues. Germline lookup yields CDR1 KGHSH and CDR2 LQKENI. Here the CDR3 reads CASSPGGVGHGYTF. The DNA for the CDR3 is TGTGCCAGCTCACCAGGAGGAGTTGGCCATGGCTACACCTTC.

This chain uses TRBV4-1 with TRBJ1-3, with D unclear. The V end lost 3 bases, the J end lost 9 bases, and 12 bases lay between the germline ends. CDR3 size: 13 residues. From germline, CDR1 is MGHRA and CDR2 YSYEKL. The CDR3 DNA follows: TGCGCCAGCAGCCAGAACGTTGCGAGCACCATATATTTT. Protein sequence: CASSQNVASTIYF.

Here the CDR3 reads CASSRRDTNGYTF. The DNA of the CDR3 is TGTGCCAGCAGCCGCCGGGACACTAATGGCTACACCTTC. The chain combines TRBV11-3 with TRBJ1-2; D perhaps matches TRBD1 (6 bases). CDR1 is SGHNT and CDR2 is YENEEA in the germline V gene. V lost 5 bases and J 6 bases, leaving 13 bases between the germline ends. This CDR3 region has 13 residues.

The chain carries TRBV7-6 and TRBJ2-7; perhaps TRBD2 as D (5 bases). This CDR3 has 13 amino acids. Germline-derived CDR1 and CDR2 are SGHVS and FNYEAQ. The V end lost 1 base, the J end lost 6 bases, and 10 bases lay between the germline ends. The CDR3 reads CASSLGENPEQYF. The CDR3 coding sequence is TGTGCCAGCAGCTTAGGGGAGAACCCCGAGCAGTACTTC.

The V and J genes are TRBV19 and TRBJ2-3, with 9 bases aligning to TRBD1. Germline-derived CDR1 and CDR2 are LNHDA and SQIVND (reference sequence). V was pared by 3 bases and J by 3 bases, with 1 base of the junction left unmatched. CDR3 length equals 14 residues. CDR3 residues: CASSIDRGTDTQYF. The CDR3 nucleotides read TGTGCCAGTAGTATCGACAGGGGGACAGATACGCAGTATTTT.

The chain recombines TRBV27 with TRBJ1-1; D might be TRBD1 (6 bases). This CDR3 contains 15 residues. Germline CDR1 reads MNHEY; CDR2 reads SMNVEV (reference sequence). With 6 bases removed from V and 5 bases from J, the gap between germline ends came to 19 bases. The CDR3 protein is CASRTTGPYKTEAFF. CDR3 bases: TGTGCCAGCAGAACCACAGGGCCGTACAAGACTGAAGCTTTCTTT.

This clone was seen once. The V gene is TRBV27, the J gene TRBJ2-4, with D possibly TRBD2 on 7 matching bases. The V and J ends lost 6 bases and 0 bases respectively, with 15 bases between them. CDR1 and CDR2 (germline): MNHEY, SMNVEV (reference sequence). This CDR3 contains 16 residues. The CDR3 DNA reads as TGTGCCAGCAGCGAGGGGGGGGAACTAGCCAAAAACATTCAGTACTTC. It yields the protein CASSEGGELAKNIQYF.

This sequence joins TRBV5-8 and TRBJ1-1; D ambiguous. The CDR3 is made up of 13 amino acids. Between the trimmed V and J ends, which lost 4 bases and 1 base, there was a span of 8 bases. Germline V gives CDR1 SGHTS, CDR2 YDEGEE. The CDR3 here is CASSAQENTEAFF. The CDR3 nucleotides read TGTGCCAGCAGCGCCCAGGAGAACACTGAAGCTTTCTTT.

This chain links TRBV5-1 with TRBJ2-7; D not certain. Germline lookup yields CDR1 SGHRS and CDR2 YFSETQ. V lost 3 bases to trimming and J lost 3 bases, with 4 bases between them. CDR3 length: 11 amino acids. In DNA form, the CDR3 reads TGCGCCAGCAGCTACGGCTACGAGCAGTACTTC. It codes for CASSYGYEQYF.

The rearrangement joins TRBV4-1 to TRBJ1-1, with 9 bases lining up with TRBD1. This CDR3 contains 17 residues. Trimming removed 3 bases from V and 5 bases from J; junction bases left unmatched: 13. Germline V gene lookup returns CDR1 MGHRA and CDR2 YSYEKL. The CDR3, as DNA: TGCGCCAGCAGCCATAAGATATTCCAGGACAGGGGTACTGAAGCTTTCTTT. Encoded protein: CASSHKIFQDRGTEAFF.

The chain carries TRBV13 and TRBJ1-1; 9 positions match TRBD1. CDR3 length: 16 amino acids. Germline CDR1 is PRHDT and CDR2 is FYEKMQ (reference sequence). V shed 4 bases and J 5 bases; nucleotides not matched to a gene: 11. CDR3 loop: CASSSRGQGGRTEAFF. The CDR3 nucleotides read TGTGCCAGCAGCTCACGGGGACAGGGAGGTCGGACTGAAGCTTTCTTT.

The V call is TRBV6-8, the J call TRBJ1-1; D is undetermined. V dropped 3 bases and J dropped 4 bases, with 12 bases sitting between them. The CDR3 extends over 14 amino acids. The germline V gene encodes CDR1 MNHGY and CDR2 SAAAGT. This chain's CDR3 is CASSYMRTGTEAFF. The CDR3 nucleotides read TGTGCCAGCAGTTATATGAGGACTGGCACTGAAGCTTTCTTT.

This sequence joins TRBV11-3 and TRBJ1-1; TRBD1 might be the D (5 bases). V was cut by 6 bases and J by 2 bases, with 19 bases left in between. The CDR3 length is 16 residues. Germline CDR1 and CDR2: SGHNT and YENEEA. The CDR3 sequence: CASSRTYPLLNTEAFF. CDR3 sequence (DNA): TGTGCCAGCAGTCGGACATACCCTTTGCTTAACACTGAAGCTTTCTTT.

The chain joins TRBV7-9 to TRBJ2-5, with TRBD2 matching 11 bases. Germline trimming cut 1 base from V and 5 bases from J; bases unmatched to any gene: 0. Per germline, CDR1 SEHNR and CDR2 FQNEAQ (reference sequence). The CDR3 extends over 14 amino acids. CDR3 sequence: CASSLVAGGETQYF. The CDR3 DNA follows: TGTGCCAGCAGCTTAGTAGCGGGAGGGGAGACCCAGTACTTC.

The count of this clone is one. The genes are TRBV13 and TRBJ2-3; D gene ambiguous. Germline V gene lookup returns CDR1 PRHDT and CDR2 FYEKMQ (reference sequence). V was trimmed by 1 base and J by 0 bases, leaving 5 bases between them. The CDR3 covers 14 residues. CDR3 nucleotides: TGTGCCAGCAGCTTAGAATCTAGCACAGATACGCAGTATTTT. This encodes CASSLESSTDTQYF.

The chain links TRBV6-5 to TRBJ2-7; maybe TRBD2 (6 bases). Trimming shortened V by 3 bases and J by 7 bases, and 16 bases separated the two germline ends. CDR1 is MNHEY and CDR2 is SVGAGI in the germline V gene. The CDR3 has 14 residues. The CDR3 loop reads CASSYGSGPQEQYF. CDR3 in DNA: TGTGCCAGCAGTTATGGAAGCGGGCCTCAGGAGCAGTACTTC.

The rearrangement links TRBV5-4 to TRBJ1-4; TRBD1 matches 9 bases. J lost 7 bases, V lost 4 bases, and 8 bases had no gene match. This CDR3 has 15 amino acids. Germline V CDR1 and CDR2: SGHNT, YYREEE (reference sequence). The CDR3 coding sequence is TGTGCCAGCAGCGTGATGGGACAGGGAGCTGAAAAACTGTTTTTT. This codes for CASSVMGQGAEKLFF.